These T cell receptor beta chains were read from a single sample in a study of T cells after yellow fever vaccination. TCRdb re-called the 5' RACE reads with MiXCR, one entry per CDR3 protein. The table has 90,000 to 130,000 distinct CDR3 sequences, 6.5% to 9% seen once. The sample was CD8+ T cells sorted from PBMCs, taken 45 days after the yellow fever booster vaccination. All receptors derive from a man aged 25 to 40 who received the YFV17D yellow fever vaccine. Each CDR3 is given with its conserved first and last residue. A D gene is named only where the DNA matches it firmly. The size of a clone is reported for some rows only, either as once, few or many, or as a class for expanded clones.

J	V	D	size	CDR3	DNA
TRBJ2-2	TRBV27	NA	NA	CASFGGVAYGELFF	TGTGCCAGTTTCGGTGGAGTGGCGTACGGGGAGCTGTTTTTT
TRBJ2-7	TRBV4-1	NA	NA	CASSQIRPAGEQYF	TGCGCCAGCAGCCAAATTCGCCCGGCGGGGGAGCAGTACTTC
TRBJ2-6	TRBV9	NA	many	CASSPTGSGANVLTF	TGTGCCAGCAGCCCAACAGGGTCTGGGGCCAACGTCCTGACTTTC
TRBJ2-7	TRBV4-3	NA	few	CASSQAYPTGAMYEQYF	TGCGCCAGCAGCCAAGCCTATCCTACGGGAGCGATGTACGAGCAGTACTTC
TRBJ2-1	TRBV12-3/TRBV12-4	NA	many	CASTPEGRAGGEQFF	TGTGCCAGCACCCCGGAGGGACGGGCCGGGGGAGAGCAGTTCTTC
TRBJ2-7	TRBV20-1	TRBD1	many	CSARGDRDYEQYF	TGCAGTGCTAGAGGGGACAGGGACTACGAGCAGTACTTC
TRBJ2-2	TRBV15	NA	few	CATSRDLAATGELFF	TGTGCCACCAGCAGAGATTTAGCCGCCACCGGGGAGCTGTTTTTT
TRBJ2-3	TRBV7-8	NA	many	CASSLIGGTDTQYF	TGTGCCAGCAGCTTAATTGGGGGCACAGATACGCAGTATTTT
TRBJ2-1	TRBV19	NA	NA	CASSIGIEAYNEQFF	TGTGCCAGTAGTATCGGGATTGAAGCCTACAATGAGCAGTTCTTC
TRBJ2-1	TRBV7-2	NA	once	CASWQSYNEQFF	TGTGCCAGCTGGCAGTCCTACAATGAGCAGTTCTTC
TRBJ2-2	TRBV20-1	NA	many	CSAKLIGELFF	TGCAGTGCTAAACTCATCGGGGAGCTGTTTTTT
TRBJ2-7	TRBV7-9	TRBD1	few	CASSVTGQTYEQYF	TGTGCCAGCAGCGTGACGGGACAGACCTACGAGCAGTACTTC
TRBJ2-3	TRBV9	TRBD2	many	CASSPGTSSADTQYF	TGTGCCAGCAGCCCAGGGACTAGCAGTGCAGATACGCAGTATTTT
TRBJ1-5	TRBV6-5	NA	many	CASLVSPDSNQPQHF	TGTGCCAGTCTAGTCAGCCCCGATAGCAATCAGCCCCAGCATTTT
TRBJ2-2	TRBV28	NA	few	CASKPWGSGFVGETGELFF	TGTGCCAGCAAACCATGGGGGTCCGGGTTTGTGGGGGAAACCGGGGAGCTGTTTTTT
TRBJ1-2	TRBV5-1	NA	few	CASSNGRPSGYTF	TGCGCCAGCAGCAACGGACGGCCTTCCGGCTACACCTTC
TRBJ2-5	TRBV7-2	NA	NA	CASSLGMGAPGQETQYF	TGTGCCAGCAGCTTAGGGATGGGGGCGCCCGGCCAAGAGACCCAGTACTTC
TRBJ2-1	TRBV6-1	NA	many	CASTPLGAYNEQFF	TGTGCCAGCACCCCCCTGGGGGCCTACAATGAGCAGTTCTTC
TRBJ2-2	TRBV10-2	TRBD1	many	CASSEPHQGATGELFF	TGCGCCAGCAGTGAACCCCACCAGGGGGCCACCGGGGAGCTGTTTTTT
TRBJ2-2	TRBV4-3	NA	many	CASSLGGGWGYAGELFF	TGCGCCAGCAGCCTCGGCGGAGGGTGGGGATACGCCGGGGAGCTGTTTTTT
TRBJ2-1	TRBV27	TRBD2	many	CASSLGGRAREQFF	TGTGCCAGCAGTTTGGGCGGGAGGGCCCGGGAGCAGTTCTTC
TRBJ2-7	TRBV20-1	NA	many	CSARVHYEQYF	TGCAGTGCTAGAGTTCACTACGAGCAGTACTTC
TRBJ2-4	TRBV29-1	TRBD1	many	CSVRKDRGKNIQYF	TGCAGCGTCCGAAAGGACAGGGGCAAAAACATTCAGTACTTC
TRBJ2-2	TRBV5-1	NA	NA	CASKVRGELFF	TGCGCCAGCAAAGTAAGAGGGGAGCTGTTTTTT
TRBJ1-5	TRBV7-6	NA	NA	CASSLEKFASNQPQHF	TGTGCCAGCAGCTTAGAAAAGTTTGCTAGCAATCAGCCCCAGCATTTT
TRBJ2-7	TRBV29-1	NA	many	CSVEDRRTPYEQYF	TGCAGCGTTGAAGATAGGAGGACACCCTACGAGCAGTACTTC
TRBJ1-5	TRBV12-3/TRBV12-4	NA	NA	CASSLVGNTPNQPQHF	TGTGCCAGCAGTTTAGTTGGAAATACCCCCAATCAGCCCCAGCATTTT
TRBJ2-1	TRBV15	NA	NA	CATTDSYALFF	TGTGCCACCACCGACTCCTATGCCTTGTTCTTC
TRBJ2-7	TRBV12-3/TRBV12-4	NA	many	CASSLSETYHYEQYF	TGTGCCAGCAGTTTGTCGGAAACTTATCACTACGAGCAGTACTTC
TRBJ2-7	TRBV28	NA	NA	CASSRGQPIYEQYF	TGTGCCAGCAGCCGAGGACAGCCAATCTACGAGCAGTACTTC
TRBJ2-2	TRBV7-3	NA	many	CASKVENTGELFF	TGTGCCAGCAAAGTCGAGAACACCGGGGAGCTGTTTTTT
TRBJ2-1	TRBV24-1	TRBD1	many	CATSETGAQEQFF	TGTGCCACCAGTGAGACAGGGGCGCAGGAGCAGTTCTTC
TRBJ2-6	TRBV5-6	NA	many	CASRNHRAGANVLTF	TGTGCCAGCAGAAACCACAGGGCTGGGGCCAACGTCCTGACTTTC
TRBJ2-2	TRBV6-2/TRBV6-3	NA	many	CASSPTVSGLTGELFF	TGTGCCAGCAGCCCCACGGTTAGCGGCCTCACCGGGGAGCTGTTTTTT
TRBJ2-7	TRBV30	TRBD2	few	CAWSVGLAVYEQYF	TGTGCCTGGAGTGTAGGGCTAGCGGTCTACGAGCAGTACTTC
TRBJ2-3	TRBV6-6	NA	few	CAGGGAVDTQYF	TGTGCGGGGGGGGGGGCTGTGGATACGCAGTATTTT
TRBJ2-7	TRBV5-1	TRBD1	many	CASSWGQNEQYF	TGCGCCAGCAGCTGGGGACAGAACGAGCAGTACTTC
TRBJ2-3	TRBV6-1	TRBD2	few	CASSHDSSGSADTQYF	TGTGCCAGCAGCCACGATTCTAGCGGGAGCGCAGATACGCAGTATTTT
TRBJ2-1	TRBV5-1	TRBD1	many	CASSLEQGADEQFF	TGCGCCAGCAGCTTGGAACAGGGGGCCGATGAGCAGTTCTTC
TRBJ2-1	TRBV7-9	TRBD2	many	CASSPLTSTGEQFF	TGTGCCAGCAGCCCTCTGACTAGCACAGGCGAGCAGTTCTTC
TRBJ2-7	TRBV7-2	NA	many	CASSLETSEQYF	TGTGCCAGCAGCTTAGAGACGAGCGAGCAGTACTTC
TRBJ2-3	TRBV11-2	TRBD2	many	CASSTGTSGSTDTQYF	TGTGCCAGCAGCACCGGGACTAGCGGGAGTACAGATACGCAGTATTTT
TRBJ1-2	TRBV18	NA	many	CASSPASGPLDGYTF	TGTGCCAGCTCACCAGCATCGGGACCCTTAGACGGCTACACCTTC
TRBJ2-7	TRBV18	NA	many	CASSPTQGNEQYF	TGTGCCAGCTCACCAACACAGGGTAACGAGCAGTACTTC
TRBJ2-7	TRBV6-1	NA	few	CASSAVGTDEQYF	TGTGCCAGCAGCGCAGTAGGGACGGACGAGCAGTACTTC
TRBJ2-7	TRBV20-1	NA	many	CSALGDTTYEQYF	TGCAGTGCCCTGGGAGACACCACCTACGAGCAGTACTTC
TRBJ2-1	TRBV24-1	TRBD2	medium-sized	CATSDQRESTYNEQFF	TGTGCCACCAGTGATCAGCGGGAGTCGACCTACAATGAGCAGTTCTTC
TRBJ1-5	TRBV12-5	NA	few	CASGEWQPQHF	TGTGCTAGTGGCGAGTGGCAGCCCCAGCATTTT
TRBJ1-1	TRBV6-5	NA	many	CASSYLARNTEAFF	TGTGCCAGCAGTTACTTGGCCAGGAACACTGAAGCTTTCTTT
TRBJ2-7	TRBV27	TRBD2	many	CASSPGLTPYEQYF	TGTGCCAGCAGCCCGGGACTAACACCCTACGAGCAGTACTTC
TRBJ1-5	TRBV27	NA	few	CASSPGLGRGISNQPQHF	TGTGCCAGCTCCCCGGGTTTAGGGAGGGGGATAAGCAATCAGCCCCAGCATTTT
TRBJ2-7	TRBV20-1	TRBD1	many	CSARRQGDEQYF	TGCAGTGCTAGAAGGCAGGGGGACGAGCAGTACTTC
TRBJ2-7	TRBV15	NA	many	CATSALKGGSYEQYF	TGTGCCACCAGCGCCCTGAAAGGGGGTTCCTACGAGCAGTACTTC
TRBJ2-3	TRBV10-2	NA	many	CASSDLGGGSDTQYF	TGCGCCAGCAGTGATCTCGGGGGAGGATCAGATACGCAGTATTTT
TRBJ2-7	TRBV12-3/TRBV12-4	NA	many	CASTPELPSSYEQYF	TGTGCCAGCACCCCTGAGCTCCCGAGCTCCTACGAGCAGTACTTC
TRBJ2-2	TRBV20-1	NA	many	CSARDLRGANTGELFF	TGCAGTGCTAGAGACCTCCGCGGAGCGAACACCGGGGAGCTGTTTTTT
TRBJ2-3	TRBV20-1	NA	many	CSATTGGQGDTQYF	TGCAGTGCTACCACCGGAGGGCAGGGAGATACGCAGTATTTT
TRBJ2-7	TRBV28	NA	many	CATTRLGSSYEQYF	TGTGCCACCACTCGACTGGGAAGCTCCTACGAGCAGTACTTC
TRBJ2-7	TRBV15	NA	many	CATREETGGSYEQYF	TGTGCCACCCGGGAGGAAACAGGGGGCTCCTACGAGCAGTACTTC